These 24 T cell receptor beta chains came from one sample sequenced in a study of Ad26.COV2.S vaccination and SARS-CoV-2 variants. Profiling relied on immunoSEQ multiplex PCR, and the TCRdb table lists in-frame clones only, not all of them. The repertoire holds around 400,000 clones, with around 90% as singletons. Noted treatment: 15 to 20 received Ad26.COV2.S at low or high dose, single or two shots; roughly 5 received placebo; per-sample allocation not given. Sampling was done on day 63 after the first vaccine or placebo injection. Sequenced here: peripheral blood, sampled in a trial of Ad26.COV2.S vaccine versus placebo. The receptors shown here come from a person between 18 and 60 years old who received the Ad26.COV2.S COVID-19 vaccine or a placebo.

The rearrangement uses TRBV5-5 and TRBJ2-3; 8 bases match TRBD2. V lost 3 bases and J lost 2; bases outside the gene matches: 8. Germline assignment: CDR1 SGHKS and CDR2 YYEKEE (reference sequence). The CDR3 length is 16 residues. The CDR3 nucleotides read TGTGCCAGCAGCTCCCCCTCGGGAGGGCCCACAGATACGCAGTATTTT. Amino acid sequence: CASSSPSGGPTDTQYF.

The chain carries TRBV7-9 and TRBJ2-1; a possible D gene is TRBD1 (7 bases). The CDR3 is 17 amino acids. Trimming removed 4 bases from V and 5 bases from J, with 21 bases in between. Germline CDR1 is SEHNR and CDR2 is FQNEAQ (reference sequence). The CDR3 DNA reads TGTGCCAGCAGCTCCCGCAAAGGGGGCCTAGCGAACAATGAGCAGTTCTTC. Protein sequence: CASSSRKGGLANNEQFF. The full variable domain, its missing parts supplied by reference TRBV7-9 and TRBJ2-1, is DTGVSQNPRHKITKRGQNVTFRCDPISEHNRLYWYRQTLGQGPEFLTYFQNEAQLEKSRLLSDRFSAERPKGSFSTLEIQRTEQGDSAMYLCASSSRKGGLANNEQFFGPGTRLTVL.

The chain is built from TRBV29-1 and TRBJ2-3, with D maybe TRBD2 (5 bases). With 5 bases removed from V and 6 bases from J, the gap between germline ends came to 15 bases. This CDR3 has 13 amino acids. Looked up from germline, CDR1 is SQVTM and CDR2 is ANQGSEA. The CDR3 sequence: CSVIGVLGDTQYF. As DNA, the CDR3 is TGCAGCGTTATCGGGGTCCTAGGGGATACGCAGTATTTT.

The V call is TRBV12-5, the J call TRBJ2-2, with D perhaps TRBD1 (5 bases). CDR1 LGHNT and CDR2 FRNRAP come from the germline V gene. This CDR3 comprises 14 residues. V was pared by 3 bases and J by 2 bases, with 7 bases between. The CDR3 region has the DNA TGTGCTAGTGGTTTAAGGGGAAACACCGGGGAGCTGTTTTTT. Encoded protein: CASGLRGNTGELFF. Combining the CDR3 with reference TRBV12-5 and TRBJ2-2 gives the whole variable domain DARVTQTPRHKVTEMGQEVTMRCQPILGHNTVFWYRQTMMQGLELLAYFRNRAPLDDSGMPKDRFSAEMPDATLATLKIQPSEPRDSAVYFCASGLRGNTGELFFGEGSRLTVL.

The gene calls are TRBV5-1 and TRBJ2-7; D gene uncertain. Germline CDR1 SGHRS, CDR2 YFSETQ. V was clipped by 0 bases and J by 6 bases, with 16 bases between them. The CDR3 loop spans 15 amino acids. In DNA, the CDR3 is TGCGCCAGCAGCTTGGCCGCACTACGCCCGTTCGAGCAGTACTTC. It specifies CASSLAALRPFEQYF.

The chain is built from TRBV9 and TRBJ2-3, with D hard to call. Germline V gene data show CDR1 as SGDLS and CDR2 as YYNGEE. The CDR3 has 14 residues. V dropped 0 bases and J dropped 1 base, with 6 bases sitting between them. CDR3 nucleotides: TGTGCCAGCAGCGTAGTTGGGGGCACAGATACGCAGTATTTT. As protein: CASSVVGGTDTQYF.

This clone was detected once. The rearrangement joins TRBV3-1 (or the pseudogene TRBV3-2) to TRBJ2-7, with D tentatively TRBD2 (6 bases). Germline CDR1 is LGHDT and CDR2 is YNNKEL (reference sequence). V lost 1 base and J 4 bases, leaving 14 bases between the germline ends. The CDR3 covers 15 residues. The CDR3 region has the DNA TGTGCCAGCAGCCAAGGCAGGAGGGGTATATACGAGCAGTACTTC. Its translation: CASSQGRRGIYEQYF.

The gene calls are TRBV4-3 and TRBJ2-5; D is possibly TRBD1 (7 bases). With 4 bases removed from V and 5 bases from J, the gap between germline ends came to 23 bases. Germline-derived CDR1 and CDR2 are LGHNA and YSLEER. The CDR3 loop spans 17 amino acids. CDR3 protein: CASSPHHGGGAGETQYF. The CDR3 nucleotides read TGCGCCAGCAGCCCGCACCATGGAGGGGGCGCAGGGGAGACCCAGTACTTC.

The V and J genes are TRBV30 and TRBJ1-5; tentative D call: TRBD1 (6 bases). The germline V and J ends were trimmed by 0 bases and 5 bases, with 11 bases remaining between them. The CDR3 covers 14 residues. Germline V gene lookup returns CDR1 GTSNPN and CDR2 SVGIG (reference sequence). The chain's CDR3 is CAWSVGRGYQPQHF. The DNA for the CDR3 is TGTGCCTGGAGTGTAGGGAGGGGGTATCAGCCCCAGCATTTT.

The V and J genes are TRBV2 and TRBJ2-1; weak D call: TRBD2 (5 bases). CDR3 length equals 12 residues. V was pared by 5 bases and J by 11 bases, with 13 bases between. From germline, CDR1 is SNHLY and CDR2 FYNNEI. The CDR3, as DNA: TGTGCCAGCAGTACCGACTGGGAGAAGCAGTTCTTC. It yields the protein CASSTDWEKQFF. Full variable domain (remainder filled in from reference TRBV2 and TRBJ2-1): EPEVTQTPSHQVTQMGQEVILRCVPISNHLYFYWYRQILGQKVEFLVSFYNNEISEKSEIFDDQFSVERPDGSNFTLKIRSTKLEDSAMYFCASSTDWEKQFFGPGTRLTVL.

The V gene is TRBV5-1, the J gene TRBJ1-2; D remains unclear. This CDR3 spans 14 amino acids. Germline values: CDR1 SGHRS, CDR2 YFSETQ. V was shortened by 2 bases and J by 2 bases, with 10 bases between the two germline ends. The CDR3 spells CASSLSKQNYGYTF. CDR3 nucleotide sequence: TGCGCCAGCAGCTTATCTAAACAGAACTATGGCTACACCTTC.

The chain couples TRBV6-5 to TRBJ1-3; TRBD1 might be the D (6 bases). Trimming removed 0 bases from V and 6 bases from J, with 12 bases in between. Germline CDR1 reads MNHEY; CDR2 reads SVGAGI. This CDR3 has 15 amino acids. DNA of the CDR3: TGTGCCAGCAGTTACTCTGGGACATTTGAAAACACCATATATTTT. Protein: CASSYSGTFENTIYF.

V gene TRBV30 combines with J gene TRBJ1-1; 10 bases line up with TRBD1. The junction had 16 bases not matched to a gene; V was cut back by 2 bases and J by 1 base. The CDR3 extends over 19 amino acids. From germline, CDR1 is GTSNPN and CDR2 SVGIG (reference sequence). The CDR3 reads CAWSLGTGATKLSNTEAFF. The CDR3 DNA follows: TGTGCCTGGAGTCTCGGGACAGGGGCCACTAAACTCTCGAACACTGAAGCTTTCTTT.

To note about this clone: The sample has other DNA sequences that encode this CDR3 too. This chain connects TRBV28 to TRBJ2-7; the D is unclear. This CDR3 contains 11 residues. CDR1 is MDHEN and CDR2 is SYDVKM in the germline V gene. V was cut by 5 bases and J by 2 bases, with 4 bases left in between. In DNA, the CDR3 is TGTGCCAGCAGTACTGCCTACGAGCAGTACTTC. Its protein is CASSTAYEQYF. Full variable domain (missing parts from reference TRBV28 and TRBJ2-7): DVKVTQSSRYLVKRTGEKVFLECVQDMDHENMFWYRQDPGLGLRLIYFSYDVKMKEKGDIPEGYSVSREKKERFSLILESASTNQTSMYLCASSTAYEQYFGPGTRLTVT.

The J gene is TRBJ1-1, the V gene TRBV18; D is undetermined. Trimming pared 5 bases from V and 2 bases from J, leaving 12 bases between. The CDR3 sequence is 14 residues long. Germline assignment: CDR1 KGHSH and CDR2 LQKENI. This CDR3 reads CASSGPAANTEAFF. For the CDR3, the DNA is TGTGCCAGCTCAGGTCCTGCTGCTAACACTGAAGCTTTCTTT.

J is TRBJ2-5 and V is TRBV4-1, with D perhaps matching TRBD2 (5 bases). The CDR3 extends over 13 amino acids. The V end lost 5 bases, the J end lost 3 bases, and 10 bases lay between the germline ends. CDR1 is MGHRA, CDR2 YSYEKL, per germline. The CDR3 DNA sequence: TGCGCCAGCAGCGTTCGGGGTAAAGAGACCCAGTACTTC. Translating gives CASSVRGKETQYF.

The J gene is TRBJ2-7, the V gene TRBV20-1; weak D call: TRBD2 (5 bases). The germline gives CDR1 DFQATT, CDR2 SNEGSKA (reference sequence). This CDR3 comprises 11 residues. V was shortened by 6 bases and J by 7 bases, with 13 bases between the two germline ends. The CDR3 is CSAKLVYEQYF. The CDR3 DNA follows: TGCAGTGCAAAACTAGTTTATGAGCAGTACTTC.

The V call is TRBV4-2, the J call TRBJ2-2; D is undetermined. Trimming took 0 bases from V and 9 from J, leaving 8 bases between them. CDR1 and CDR2 from the germline V gene are LGHNA and YNFKEQ. This CDR3 comprises 13 residues. The CDR3 DNA follows: TGTGCCAGCAGCCAAGATTACGGGCGGGAGCTGTTTTTT. Encoded protein: CASSQDYGRELFF.

The chain joins TRBV27 to TRBJ1-2, with D uncertain. The germline CDR1 and CDR2 sequences are MNHEY and SMNVEV (reference sequence). The CDR3 is 13 amino acids. Trimming took 5 bases from V and 0 from J, leaving 7 bases between them. The CDR3 sequence: CASSTPANYGYTF. For the CDR3, the DNA is TGTGCCAGCAGTACACCAGCTAACTATGGCTACACCTTC.

V and J are TRBV7-9 and TRBJ2-4; D possibly corresponds to TRBD2 (6 bases). Per the germline V gene, CDR1 is SEHNR and CDR2 is FQNEAQ (reference sequence). The CDR3 extends over 14 amino acids. The V and J ends lost 5 bases and 6 bases respectively, with 14 bases between them. In nucleotides, the CDR3 is TGTGCCAGCAGCCAGACTAGTTCGGGAAACATTCAGTACTTC. Translation: CASSQTSSGNIQYF.

This chain uses TRBV6-6 with TRBJ2-7; 8 nucleotides agree with TRBD2. Germline V CDR1 and CDR2: MNHNY, SVGAGI (reference sequence). The CDR3 loop spans 18 amino acids. V lost 5 bases to trimming and J lost 2 bases; unmatched junction nucleotides: 17. CDR3 residues: CASSRGGSRSGDTYEQYF. CDR3 DNA: TGTGCCAGCAGTCGCGGCGGGTCACGTAGCGGGGATACCTACGAGCAGTACTTC.

CDR3 sequence reads: CASSSLNEQFF. DNA for the CDR3: TGCGCCAGCAGTTCTCTAAATGAGCAGTTCTTC. The J gene is TRBJ2-1, the V gene TRBV10-2, with no clear D. Germline V CDR1 and CDR2: WSHSY, SAAADI. V lost 5 bases, J lost 7 bases, and 6 bases lay in between. The CDR3 is 11 amino acids.

The chain recombines TRBV29-1 with TRBJ2-1, with TRBD2 matching 12 bases. The CDR3 consists of 16 residues. Germline CDR1 is SQVTM and CDR2 is ANQGSEA. Trimming cost V 5 bases and J 9 bases; bases outside gene matches: 14. The CDR3 region is CSVQGASGRAVGEQFF. Here the CDR3 DNA reads TGCAGCGTTCAAGGGGCTAGCGGGAGGGCCGTCGGTGAGCAGTTCTTC.

V gene TRBV14 combines with J gene TRBJ2-1, with 8 bases matching TRBD2. CDR1 is SGHDN and CDR2 is FVKESK in the germline V gene. The CDR3 covers 13 residues. The V segment lost 2 bases and the J segment 7 bases; nucleotides outside the gene matches: 1. CDR3 sequence reads: CASSQRLANEQFF. CDR3 coding DNA: TGTGCCAGCAGCCAAAGACTAGCGAATGAGCAGTTCTTC.